Below, 29 T cell receptor beta chains from the same sample are listed, as sequenced in a study of regulatory T cells in long-lasting Graves disease. Time point indicated: persistent/refractory GD, antithyroid drugs over 5 years with positive TRAb. TCR sequences were obtained from RNA taken from PBMCs. TCR beta libraries were built with iRepertoire HTBI primers and Arm-PCR of CDR3 regions. TCRdb recomputed calls from the multiplex PCR reads with MiXCR, one row per CDR3 protein. Of fewer than 550,000 distinct CDR3 sequences in the sample, around a fifth were seen once. The specimen comprised peripheral blood mononuclear cells (PBMCs), sampled when the disease was refractory, from a patient treated with antithyroid drugs. The receptors originated from a female donor with Graves disease.

The chain is built from TRBV19 and TRBJ1-5; D not certain. The CDR3 has 18 amino acids. Trimming removed 2 bases at V and 0 bases at J, with 17 bases between. Germline V gene sequence: CDR1 LNHDA, CDR2 SQIVND (reference sequence). In DNA form, the CDR3 reads TGTGCCAGTAGTATATCCCCGCGGGATATCTATAGCAATCAGCCCCAGCATTTT. Protein product: CASSISPRDIYSNQPQHF.

This clonotype was detected many times. The V call is TRBV28, the J call TRBJ1-1, with a possible D match to TRBD1 (5 bases). The CDR3 has 14 amino acids. Germline V gene lookup returns CDR1 MDHEN and CDR2 SYDVKM. V was cut by 4 bases and J by 1 base, with 10 bases left in between. The CDR3 DNA sequence: TGTGCCAGCAGTTCCCCGGGACCGAACACTGAAGCTTTCTTT. Translation gives CASSSPGPNTEAFF.

V is TRBV12-3 or TRBV12-4 and J is TRBJ2-3; no firm D call. The CDR3 contains 13 residues. The V gene lost 5 bases and the J gene lost 9 bases, with 15 bases spanning the gap. The CDR3 DNA reads TGTGCCAGCAGTCCCCCCGCCCTCGGAACGCAGTATTTT. It translates to CASSPPALGTQYF.

On this clonotype: One end of the junction does not line up with germline, which may come from a read error. The chain uses TRBV12-3 or TRBV12-4 and TRBJ2-7; D is possibly TRBD1 or TRBD2 (6 bases each). This CDR3 spans 15 amino acids. The CDR3: CAGSFLGGRLYEQYF. The CDR3 DNA sequence: TGTGCCGGCAGTTTCTTGGGGGGCCGGCTTTACGAGCAGTACTTC.

V usage is TRBV12-5 and J usage is TRBJ2-7, with D possibly called TRBD1 or TRBD2 (5 bases each). Germline V gene data show CDR1 as LGHNT and CDR2 as FRNRAP. The CDR3 has 16 amino acids. V lost 5 bases to trimming and J lost 0 bases, with 17 bases between them. The DNA of the CDR3 is TGTGCTAGTGGTAAAACCGGGACCGAGAGCTCCTACGAGCAGTACTTC. It translates to CASGKTGTESSYEQYF.

This clonotype was recorded a few times. The J gene is TRBJ1-6, the V gene TRBV7-6; possibly TRBD1 for D (5 bases). Germline loops: CDR1 SGHVS, CDR2 FNYEAQ. The CDR3 totals 15 residues. V was cut by 3 bases and J by 8 bases, with 14 bases left in between. In DNA form, the CDR3 reads TGTGCCAGCAGCTTGAGCGGGACGGGACATTCACCCCTCCACTTT. Translating gives CASSLSGTGHSPLHF.

This clonotype has a count of ten or more. The rearrangement links TRBV12-3 or TRBV12-4 to TRBJ1-5; possible D gene TRBD1, 5 bases. This CDR3 comprises 14 residues. Trimming removed 6 bases at V and 7 bases at J, with 16 bases between. The CDR3 nucleotides read TGTGCCAGCAGCTCCGGGACCCAGGGACAGCCCCAGCATTTT. It is translated as CASSSGTQGQPQHF.

This clonotype appeared a single time. The V call is TRBV3-1, the J call TRBJ2-7; 9 positions agree with TRBD1. V trimming: 5 bases; J trimming: 3 bases; junction bases outside the gene matches: 8. Germline CDR1 and CDR2: LGHDT and YNNKEL (reference sequence). The CDR3 runs 15 residues. The CDR3 DNA is TGTGCCAGCAGCGGCCGGGACAGGGTATTCTACGAGCAGTACTTC. Translated, it gives CASSGRDRVFYEQYF.

The chain carries TRBV13 and TRBJ1-2, with D possibly TRBD1 on 5 matching bases. CDR3 length: 13 amino acids. From germline, CDR1 is PRHDT and CDR2 FYEKMQ (reference sequence). The V gene lost 5 bases and the J gene lost 5 bases, with 12 bases spanning the gap. CDR3 bases: TGTGCCAGCAGCCCGAACCAGGGTTATGGCTACACCTTC. This sequence encodes CASSPNQGYGYTF.

J is TRBJ1-1 and V is TRBV5-4; a weak D match, TRBD1 (5 bases). V was pared by 3 bases and J by 0 bases, with 12 bases between. There are 15 residues in the CDR3. CDR1 is SGHNT, CDR2 YYREEE, per germline (reference sequence). The CDR3 sequence is CASSSWGGMNTEAFF. The CDR3 DNA follows: TGTGCCAGCAGCTCATGGGGGGGGATGAACACTGAAGCTTTCTTT.

This clonotype was seen more than once but under ten times. The rearrangement joins TRBV20-1 to TRBJ1-5; 10 bases are shared with TRBD1. Germline assignment: CDR1 DFQATT and CDR2 SNEGSKA (reference sequence). This CDR3 has 16 residues. V trimming: 2 bases; J trimming: 3 bases; junction bases outside the gene matches: 7. CDR3 protein: CSARLPGQGYNQPQHF. The DNA of the CDR3 is TGCAGTGCTAGACTTCCGGGACAGGGGTACAATCAGCCCCAGCATTTT.

The chain uses TRBV7-2 and TRBJ2-4; D might be TRBD1 (6 bases). The CDR3 is 15 amino acids. V was shortened by 5 bases and J by 5 bases, with 16 bases between the two germline ends. From germline, CDR1 is SGHTA and CDR2 FQGNSA. Here the CDR3 DNA reads TGTGCCAGCAGCCCAGGGGCAGGTTGGGAAAACATTCAGTACTTC. Its translation is CASSPGAGWENIQYF.

This clonotype has at least ten counts. This chain links TRBV12-3 or TRBV12-4 with TRBJ1-1, with 7 nucleotides matching TRBD1. J gave up 2 bases and V 6 bases, and 6 bases lay outside the gene matches. This CDR3 comprises 14 residues. This chain's CDR3 is CASRSGQANTEAFF. The CDR3 nucleotides read TGTGCCAGCAGGAGCGGACAGGCTAACACTGAAGCTTTCTTT.

This clonotype turned up a few times. The V call is TRBV19, the J call TRBJ1-2, with D tentatively TRBD1 (6 bases). The germline gives CDR1 LNHDA, CDR2 SQIVND (reference sequence). The V end lost 5 bases, the J end lost 3 bases, and 16 bases lay between the germline ends. The CDR3 is 15 amino acids. CDR3 sequence: CASSLDWRTDYGYTF. DNA of the CDR3: TGTGCCAGTAGTCTGGATTGGAGGACAGACTATGGCTACACCTTC.

In this sample, this clonotype turned up a few times. V is TRBV4-1 and J is TRBJ2-7, with 8 bases matching TRBD2. Trimming took 0 bases from V and 0 from J; bases not matched to a gene: 4. CDR1 is MGHRA, CDR2 YSYEKL, per germline. This CDR3 is 16 amino acids long. The CDR3 nucleotides read TGCGCCAGCAGCCAAGACGGGGGGGGCAGCTCCTACGAGCAGTACTTC. Its protein product is CASSQDGGGSSYEQYF.

The gene calls are TRBV24-1 and TRBJ2-2; no reliable D call. Trimming left V 5 bases short and J 1 base short, with 7 bases between. Germline loops: CDR1 KGHDR, CDR2 SFDVKD. The CDR3 runs to 14 residues. In DNA form, the CDR3 reads TGTGCCACCAGTGGTCCCCAGAACACCGGGGAGCTGTTTTTT. This encodes CATSGPQNTGELFF.

This clonotype was observed a handful of times. The chain has TRBV20-1 and TRBJ1-1; D perhaps matches TRBD1 (6 bases). In germline, CDR1 is DFQATT, CDR2 SNEGSKA (reference sequence). The CDR3 contains 14 residues. Trimming shortened V by 6 bases and J by 0 bases, and 14 bases separated the two germline ends. The CDR3 is CSAQDSTLNTEAFF. As DNA, the CDR3 is TGCAGTGCGCAGGACAGTACCCTGAACACTGAAGCTTTCTTT.

This clonotype came up a few times. This chain connects TRBV19 to TRBJ1-3; D might be TRBD1 (5 bases). This CDR3 comprises 15 residues. Trimming stripped 1 base from V and 2 bases from J, with 9 bases between. Germline-derived CDR1 and CDR2 are LNHDA and SQIVND (reference sequence). The CDR3 reads CASSIGSGPGNTIYF. The CDR3 DNA reads TGTGCCAGTAGTATAGGTTCGGGACCTGGAAACACCATATATTTT. The full variable domain, completed using reference TRBV19 and TRBJ1-3, is DGGITQSPKYLFRKEGQNVTLSCEQNLNHDAMYWYRQDPGQGLRLIYYSQIVNDFQKGDIAEGYSVSREKKESFPLTVTSAQKNPTAFYLCASSIGSGPGNTIYFGEGSWLTVV.

The chain couples TRBV12-3 or TRBV12-4 to TRBJ2-1, with a tentative D call TRBD2 (6 bases). This CDR3 is 16 amino acids long. Trimming removed 5 bases from V and 0 bases from J, with 14 bases in between. CDR3 in DNA: TGTGCCAGCAGTGTCCAGCGGGCGAGCTCCTACAATGAGCAGTTCTTC. Residues: CASSVQRASSYNEQFF.

In its sample, this clonotype was seen a few times. The chain recombines TRBV6-1 with TRBJ1-4; TRBD1 is a possible D gene (5 bases). Per the germline V gene, CDR1 is MNHNS and CDR2 is SASEGT. The CDR3 totals 12 residues. The V end was cut by 6 bases, the J end by 8 bases, with 10 bases between. The DNA for the CDR3 is TGTGCCAGCAGGACAGACGGAGAAAAACTGTTTTTT. This encodes CASRTDGEKLFF.

This clonotype was seen at least ten times. The genes are TRBV6-5 and TRBJ2-7; TRBD2 aligns across 7 bases. The CDR3 has 14 amino acids. After removal of 2 bases from V and 2 bases from J, the junction contained 3 bases not matched to a gene. CDR1 is MNHEY, CDR2 SVGAGI, per germline. The CDR3 nucleotides are TGTGCCAGCAGTTACGGGGAGGGACCCTACGAGCAGTACTTC. Translation: CASSYGEGPYEQYF.

The chain joins TRBV5-1 to TRBJ2-7; 14 bases map to TRBD2. Looked up from germline, CDR1 is SGHRS and CDR2 is YFSETQ. J gave up 0 bases and V 4 bases, and 3 bases lay outside the gene matches. This CDR3 comprises 16 residues. The CDR3 loop reads CASSVGTSGSSYEQYF. In nucleotides, the CDR3 is TGCGCCAGCAGCGTGGGGACTAGCGGGAGCTCCTACGAGCAGTACTTC.

J is TRBJ1-2 and V is TRBV20-1; D unresolved. The germline V gene encodes CDR1 DFQATT and CDR2 SNEGSKA (reference sequence). The V gene lost 0 bases and the J gene lost 7 bases, with 9 bases spanning the gap. The CDR3 contains 12 residues. The CDR3 DNA sequence: TGCAGTGCTAGAGAAACATATCGTGGCTACACCTTC. Translated, it gives CSARETYRGYTF.

This rearrangement joins TRBV7-9 to TRBJ2-3, with unresolved D. Germline assignment: CDR1 SEHNR and CDR2 FQNEAQ (reference sequence). This CDR3 has 12 amino acids. Trimming removed 5 bases at V and 5 bases at J, with 8 bases between. As DNA, the CDR3 is TGTGCCAGCAGCCCCCCTGTAGATACGCAGTATTTT. As protein: CASSPPVDTQYF.

The chain couples TRBV5-4 to TRBJ2-4; TRBD1 might be the D (5 bases). Trimming removed 1 base from V and 5 bases from J, with 19 bases in between. Germline assignment: CDR1 SGHNT and CDR2 YYREEE (reference sequence). The CDR3 spans 17 residues. CDR3 coding DNA: TGTGCCAGCAGCTTGCAAATAGGGGTGGGGTTGGAAAACATTCAGTACTTC. It encodes CASSLQIGVGLENIQYF.

The chain combines TRBV28 with TRBJ2-6, with D tentatively TRBD1 or TRBD2 (5 bases each). CDR3 length: 16 residues. Deletions cut 6 bases from V and 1 base from J, with 13 bases between. Germline CDR1 reads MDHEN; CDR2 reads SYDVKM. The CDR3 spells CASSTSGASGANVLTF. The DNA for the CDR3 is TGTGCCAGCAGCACCTCCGGGGCGTCTGGGGCCAACGTCCTGACTTTC.

This clonotype occurred many times. The rearrangement uses TRBV12-3 or TRBV12-4 and TRBJ1-3; a possible D gene is TRBD1 (5 bases). This CDR3 comprises 15 residues. V lost 4 bases, J lost 2 bases, and 12 bases lay in between. The DNA of the CDR3 is TGTGCCAGCAGTTCTCAAGGGGTCCCTGGAAACACCATATATTTT. It codes for CASSSQGVPGNTIYF.

The chain joins TRBV29-1 to TRBJ2-1, with TRBD2 matching 7 bases. The CDR3 has 10 amino acids. The germline V gene encodes CDR1 SQVTM and CDR2 ANQGSEA. V lost 7 bases, J lost 7 bases, and 1 base stayed unmatched. The CDR3 bases are TGCAGCGGGGGGGGAAATGAGCAGTTCTTC. It is translated as CSGGGNEQFF.

The rearrangement joins TRBV6-5 to TRBJ1-1; D not resolved. The V gene's germline CDR1 is MNHEY and CDR2 SVGAGI. This CDR3 has 14 residues. The V end was cut by 0 bases, the J end by 7 bases, with 12 bases between. The DNA for the CDR3 is TGTGCCAGCAGTTACTCGGCCCGAAACCTTGAAGCTTTCTTT. Translating gives CASSYSARNLEAFF.